Only a few counts were recorded for the clone carrying this TCR beta chain. Using its own MiXCR run on the 5' RACE reads, TCRdb lists one record per CDR3 protein. Here the sample spans fewer than 550,000 distinct CDR3 sequences, roughly 20% being singletons. This entry comes from a study of T-cell memory formation after mild COVID-19. As for the study in general: Across donors, TCR clusters were largely donor specific.

Sequencing was done on a sample of PBMCs or a T cell subset sorted from them (not recorded which). This TCR derives from an adult woman who had mild COVID-19 (a few samples of this study predate the infection). Cell type and time point are not known.

The CDR3 region is CATYSVAGTQYF. As DNA, the CDR3 is TGTGCCACCTACTCTGTAGCGGGTACGCAGTATTTT. The chain recombines TRBV6-2 or TRBV6-3 with TRBJ2-3; 7 bases fit TRBD2. V lost 10 bases, J lost 8 bases, and 9 bases stayed unmatched. CDR1 MNHEY and CDR2 SVGEGT come from the germline V gene. This CDR3 is 12 amino acids long.